These 5 T cell receptor beta chains share one sample of origin, sequenced in a study of cytomegalovirus exposure and HLA in healthy donors. The PCR was carried out with 60 Vbeta primers and 13 Jbeta primers. The protocol was immunoSEQ multiplex PCR, while the TCRdb copy is restricted to in-frame clones and leaves out a portion. The profile covers around 150,000 clones, with approximately 70% appearing a single time and approximately 7.1% taken by the ten largest. Sequences were obtained from PBMCs. Receptor source: a man aged 35 to 55 in good health and CMV-seropositive.

The chain recombines TRBV19 with TRBJ2-2; D is perhaps TRBD1 (6 bases). The CDR3 is 17 amino acids. Trimming cost V 3 bases and J 4 bases, with 18 bases left between them. Germline V gene data show CDR1 as LNHDA and CDR2 as SQIVND (reference sequence). CDR3 residues: CASSIWGNRAGTGELFF. The CDR3 DNA reads as TGTGCCAGTAGTATTTGGGGTAACAGGGCGGGCACCGGGGAGCTGTTTTTT.

This clone was detected a few times. Within the sample, other DNA sequences also encode this same CDR3. The V call is TRBV6-1, the J call TRBJ1-2, with unresolved D. The V end was cut by 3 bases, the J end by 4 bases, with 12 bases between. The CDR3 spans 14 residues. Germline CDR1 and CDR2: MNHNS and SASEGT. The CDR3 spells CASSEGGGSYGYTF. Written as DNA, the CDR3 is TGTGCCAGCAGTGAGGGTGGCGGATCCTATGGCTACACCTTC.

This chain uses TRBV4-2 with TRBJ2-1, with a tentative D call TRBD2 (7 bases). V was clipped by 4 bases and J by 1 base, with 26 bases between them. The CDR3 is 20 amino acids. CDR1 is LGHNA and CDR2 is YNFKEQ in the germline V gene. The CDR3 here is CASSPRGALGSGASYNEQFF. Written as DNA, the CDR3 is TGTGCCAGCAGCCCCCGGGGGGCTTTGGGCAGCGGAGCTTCCTACAATGAGCAGTTCTTC.

The rearrangement links TRBV5-5 to TRBJ2-3, with no clear D. CDR3 size: 16 residues. Germline values: CDR1 SGHKS, CDR2 YYEKEE (reference sequence). The V end lost 2 bases, the J end lost 2 bases, and 15 bases lay between the germline ends. The CDR3 spells CASSFYRLDSTDTQYF. CDR3 DNA sequence: TGTGCCAGCAGCTTCTACCGACTCGACTCCACAGATACGCAGTATTTT.

The chain links TRBV2 to TRBJ2-7; tentatively, D is TRBD1 (8 bases). Germline lookup yields CDR1 SNHLY and CDR2 FYNNEI. V shed 7 bases and J shed 6 bases, with 19 bases lying between them. The CDR3 has 14 amino acids. The CDR3 sequence: CASTETGGDGEQYF. For the CDR3, the DNA is TGTGCCAGCACCGAAACAGGGGGGGATGGCGAGCAGTACTTC.